The rows below give T cell receptor beta chains drawn from one sample of a study of T cell responses to AZD1222 COVID-19 vaccine. The protocol was immunoSEQ multiplex PCR, while the TCRdb copy is restricted to in-frame clones and leaves out a portion. The table lists 150,000 or so clones, about 90% of them singletons. The sample consisted of peripheral blood, taken 28 days after the second AZD1222 dose. The receptor source for this set is an adult who received the AZD1222 COVID-19 vaccine. Each CDR3 is given with its conserved first and last residue. The D gene is left open where the match is weak. For some rows the clone size is stated as once, few or many, or as a class when expanded; others skip it.

CDR3aa: CASNGVGAWDWEAFF
CDR3nt: TGTGCCAGTAATGGGGTGGGGGCATGGGATTGGGAAGCTTTCTTT
v_gene: TRBV19
abundance: .
j_gene: TRBJ1-1
d_gene: .

CDR3aa: CASSLGQGETEAFF
CDR3nt: TGCGCCAGCAGCTTGGGACAGGGAGAAACTGAAGCTTTCTTT
v_gene: TRBV5-1
abundance: once
j_gene: TRBJ1-1
d_gene: TRBD1

CDR3aa: CASSSHGAGDNEQFF
CDR3nt: TGTGCCAGCAGCTCCCACGGGGCAGGGGACAATGAGCAGTTCTTC
v_gene: TRBV7-9
abundance: .
j_gene: TRBJ2-1
d_gene: .

CDR3aa: CASSSAGGREETQYF
CDR3nt: TGTGCCAGTAGTTCAGCGGGGGGACGAGAAGAGACCCAGTACTTC
v_gene: TRBV19
abundance: .
j_gene: TRBJ2-5
d_gene: TRBD2

CDR3aa: CASSLAGFLSTDTQYF
CDR3nt: TGTGCCAGCAGCTTAGCAGGGTTCTTAAGCACAGATACGCAGTATTTT
v_gene: TRBV7-8
abundance: .
j_gene: TRBJ2-3
d_gene: .

CDR3aa: CASTPGLALSSYEQYF
CDR3nt: TGCGCCAGCACTCCGGGACTAGCGTTGAGCTCCTACGAGCAGTACTTC
v_gene: TRBV10-1
abundance: .
j_gene: TRBJ2-7
d_gene: TRBD2

CDR3aa: CASSFSFPRRGGHTEAFF
CDR3nt: TGTGCCAGCAGCTTCAGCTTCCCCAGACGCGGTGGGCACACTGAAGCTTTCTTT
v_gene: TRBV11-2
abundance: .
j_gene: TRBJ1-1
d_gene: .

CDR3aa: CASNRDPRGDSPLHF
CDR3nt: TGCGCCAGCAACCGGGACCCCCGGGGGGATTCACCCCTCCACTTT
v_gene: TRBV4-1
abundance: .
j_gene: TRBJ1-6
d_gene: .

CDR3aa: CASSDLATGENEQYF
CDR3nt: TGTGCCAGCAGTGACCTAGCGACAGGGGAAAACGAGCAGTACTTC
v_gene: TRBV25-1
abundance: .
j_gene: TRBJ2-7
d_gene: TRBD1

CDR3aa: CASSSLVRPEQYF
CDR3nt: TGTGCCAGCAGCTCCTTAGTTCGCCCCGAGCAGTACTTC
v_gene: TRBV7-2
abundance: .
j_gene: TRBJ2-7
d_gene: .

CDR3aa: CASSSSSGRAGDTQYF
CDR3nt: TGTGCCAGCAGCTCTTCTAGCGGGAGGGCGGGAGATACGCAGTATTTT
v_gene: TRBV7-2
abundance: .
j_gene: TRBJ2-3
d_gene: TRBD2

CDR3aa: CASSVGVLAGVGDTQYF
CDR3nt: TGTGCCAGCAGCGTAGGGGTACTAGCGGGGGTTGGAGATACGCAGTATTTT
v_gene: TRBV9
abundance: .
j_gene: TRBJ2-3
d_gene: TRBD2

CDR3aa: CASSFGGSGYTEAFF
CDR3nt: TGTGCCAGCAGCTTTGGGGGGAGTGGGTACACTGAAGCTTTCTTT
v_gene: TRBV7-2
abundance: once
j_gene: TRBJ1-1
d_gene: .

CDR3aa: CASSQRGISYEQYF
CDR3nt: TGCGCCAGCAGCCAGCGGGGTATTTCCTACGAGCAGTACTTC
v_gene: TRBV4-1
abundance: .
j_gene: TRBJ2-7
d_gene: .

CDR3aa: CASSGDRDESYNEQFF
CDR3nt: TGTGCCAGCAGCGGAGACCGGGACGAATCCTACAATGAGCAGTTCTTC
v_gene: TRBV9
abundance: .
j_gene: TRBJ2-1
d_gene: .

CDR3aa: CASSIAYRGADSPLHF
CDR3nt: TGTGCCAGTAGTATAGCCTACAGGGGTGCGGATTCACCCCTCCACTTT
v_gene: TRBV19
abundance: .
j_gene: TRBJ1-6
d_gene: TRBD1

CDR3aa: CASSQGPGTSGRANETQYF
CDR3nt: TGCGCCAGCAGCCAAGGGCCCGGGACTAGCGGGAGGGCCAATGAGACCCAGTACTTC
v_gene: TRBV4-1
abundance: once
j_gene: TRBJ2-5
d_gene: TRBD2

CDR3aa: CAWGPGAGELFF
CDR3nt: TGTGCCTGGGGTCCGGGGGCCGGGGAGCTGTTTTTT
v_gene: TRBV30
abundance: .
j_gene: TRBJ2-2
d_gene: .

CDR3aa: CASSSPDLGIGAQYF
CDR3nt: TGCGCCAGCAGCTCCCCGGACTTAGGGATTGGGGCCCAGTACTTC
v_gene: TRBV5-1
abundance: .
j_gene: TRBJ2-5
d_gene: .

CDR3aa: CASSAQGLADTQYF
CDR3nt: TGTGCCAGCAGCGCACAGGGCTTAGCAGATACGCAGTATTTT
v_gene: TRBV5-8
abundance: .
j_gene: TRBJ2-3
d_gene: .

CDR3aa: CASSLRGFSNYGYTF
CDR3nt: TGTGCCAGCAGCTTGCGGGGGTTTTCCAACTATGGCTACACCTTC
v_gene: TRBV5-5
abundance: .
j_gene: TRBJ1-2
d_gene: .

CDR3aa: CAITSPGHNYGYTF
CDR3nt: TGTGCCATCACCTCCCCGGGACACAACTATGGCTACACCTTC
v_gene: TRBV10-3
abundance: .
j_gene: TRBJ1-2
d_gene: .

CDR3aa: CASSLDRGNTEAFF
CDR3nt: TGTGCCAGCTCACTCGACAGGGGGAACACTGAAGCTTTCTTT
v_gene: TRBV18
abundance: few
j_gene: TRBJ1-1
d_gene: TRBD1

CDR3aa: CASSYSLSGALQETQYF
CDR3nt: TGTGCCAGCAGCTATTCCCTTAGCGGGGCCCTCCAAGAGACCCAGTACTTC
v_gene: TRBV7-2
abundance: .
j_gene: TRBJ2-5
d_gene: TRBD2

CDR3aa: CASSTGGKLFF
CDR3nt: TGTGCCAGCAGCACGGGGGGGAAACTGTTTTTT
v_gene: TRBV11-2
abundance: .
j_gene: TRBJ1-4
d_gene: .

CDR3aa: CASSLEPGTGGSPLHF
CDR3nt: TGTGCCAGCAGCTTGGAACCCGGGACAGGGGGTTCACCCCTCCACTTT
v_gene: TRBV7-6
abundance: .
j_gene: TRBJ1-6
d_gene: TRBD1

CDR3aa: CASSESGTSGRRTDTQYF
CDR3nt: TGTGCCAGCAGTGAAAGTGGGACTAGCGGGAGACGGACAGATACGCAGTATTTT
v_gene: TRBV25-1
abundance: .
j_gene: TRBJ2-3
d_gene: TRBD2

CDR3aa: CASSLLPGVLTF
CDR3nt: TGTGCCAGCAGTTTATTACCTGGCGTCCTGACTTTC
v_gene: TRBV12-3/TRBV12-4
abundance: .
j_gene: TRBJ2-6
d_gene: .

CDR3aa: CASSQWREFYEQFF
CDR3nt: TGTGCCAGCAGCCAGTGGCGGGAGTTCTATGAGCAGTTCTTC
v_gene: TRBV14
abundance: .
j_gene: TRBJ2-1
d_gene: TRBD2

CDR3aa: CASSPGDRDNQPQHF
CDR3nt: TGCGCCAGCAGCCCCGGGGACAGGGACAATCAGCCCCAGCATTTT
v_gene: TRBV5-1
abundance: once
j_gene: TRBJ1-5
d_gene: TRBD1

CDR3aa: CASSKGEGTGENGYTF
CDR3nt: TGTGCCAGCAGCAAAGGCGAGGGGACGGGAGAGAATGGCTACACCTTC
v_gene: TRBV21-1
abundance: .
j_gene: TRBJ1-2
d_gene: .

CDR3aa: CASSFASGVFGNTIYF
CDR3nt: TGTGCCAGCAGCTTTGCTTCAGGGGTATTCGGAAACACCATATATTTT
v_gene: TRBV11-3
abundance: .
j_gene: TRBJ1-3
d_gene: .

CDR3aa: CASGDRGDQPQHF
CDR3nt: TGTGCCAGCGGGGACAGGGGGGACCAGCCCCAGCATTTT
v_gene: TRBV9
abundance: once
j_gene: TRBJ1-5
d_gene: TRBD1

CDR3aa: CASSPDRPTVGPLHF
CDR3nt: TGTGCCAGCAGCCCCGACAGGCCGACTGTGGGACCCCTCCACTTT
v_gene: TRBV7-8
abundance: .
j_gene: TRBJ1-6
d_gene: .

CDR3aa: CASRGPPSYEQYF
CDR3nt: TGTGCCAGTCGGGGACCCCCCTCCTACGAGCAGTACTTC
v_gene: TRBV19
abundance: .
j_gene: TRBJ2-7
d_gene: .

CDR3aa: CASSLVFPEGGYTF
CDR3nt: TGTGCCAGCAGCTTAGTTTTCCCGGAAGGTGGCTACACCTTC
v_gene: TRBV13
abundance: .
j_gene: TRBJ1-2
d_gene: .

CDR3aa: CASSLRWESYEQYF
CDR3nt: TGTGCCAGCAGCTTACGGTGGGAGAGCTACGAGCAGTACTTC
v_gene: TRBV7-6
abundance: .
j_gene: TRBJ2-7
d_gene: .